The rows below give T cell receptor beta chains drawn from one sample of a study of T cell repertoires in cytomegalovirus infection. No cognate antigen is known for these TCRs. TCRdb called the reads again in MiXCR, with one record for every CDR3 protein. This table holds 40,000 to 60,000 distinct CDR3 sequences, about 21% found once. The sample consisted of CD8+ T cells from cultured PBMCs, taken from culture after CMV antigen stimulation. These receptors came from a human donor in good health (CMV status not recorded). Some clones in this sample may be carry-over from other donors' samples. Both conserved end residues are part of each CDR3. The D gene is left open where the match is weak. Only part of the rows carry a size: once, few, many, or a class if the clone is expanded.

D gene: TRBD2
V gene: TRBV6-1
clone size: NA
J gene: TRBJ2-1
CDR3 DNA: TGTGCCAGCAGTGAAGGGGTAGGACTAGCGGGCTTCAATGAGCAGTTCTTC
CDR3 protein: CASSEGVGLAGFNEQFF

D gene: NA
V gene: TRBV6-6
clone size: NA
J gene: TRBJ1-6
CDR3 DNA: TGTGCCAGCAGTTATAGGGATTCACCCCTCCACTTT
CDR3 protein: CASSYRDSPLHF

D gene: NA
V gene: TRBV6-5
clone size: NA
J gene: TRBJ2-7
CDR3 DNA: TGTGCCAGCAGTACCCCTCTAGGCAGCCACTACGAGCAGTACTTC
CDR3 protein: CASSTPLGSHYEQYF

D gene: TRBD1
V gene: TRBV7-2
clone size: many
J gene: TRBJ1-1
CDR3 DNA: TGTGCCAGCAGCTTAAGCGGACAGGGGAACACTGAAGCTTTCTTT
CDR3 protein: CASSLSGQGNTEAFF

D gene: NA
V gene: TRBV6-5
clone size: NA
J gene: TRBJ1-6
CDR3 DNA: TGTGCCAGCAGTTACTCGCGATCGGACGCCGGCTCCTATAATTCACCCCTCCACTTT
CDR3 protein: CASSYSRSDAGSYNSPLHF

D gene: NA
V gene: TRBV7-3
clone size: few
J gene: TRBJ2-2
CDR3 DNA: TGTGCCAGCAGCTCGTCAGGCGGAGCGAGAACCGGGGAGCTGTTTTTT
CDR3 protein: CASSSSGGARTGELFF

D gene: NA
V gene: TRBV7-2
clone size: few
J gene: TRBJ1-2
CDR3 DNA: TGTGCCAGCAGCTTGGAACCTTTCGGCTACACCTTC
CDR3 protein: CASSLEPFGYTF

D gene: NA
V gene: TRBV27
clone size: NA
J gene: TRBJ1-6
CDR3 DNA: TGTGCCAGCGACCTGCTTAATCTTTGGGGTCTACGCTATAATTCACCCCTCCACTTT
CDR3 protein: CASDLLNLWGLRYNSPLHF

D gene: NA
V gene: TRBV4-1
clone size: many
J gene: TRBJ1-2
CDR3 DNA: TGCGCCAGCAGCCAAGAGGCAGGGGCTAGCAACTATGGCTACACCTTC
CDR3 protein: CASSQEAGASNYGYTF

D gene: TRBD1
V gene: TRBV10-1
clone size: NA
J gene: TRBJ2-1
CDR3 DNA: TGCGCCAGCAGTGAGAGACAGGGACGGAGCAATGAGCAGTTCTTC
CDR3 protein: CASSERQGRSNEQFF

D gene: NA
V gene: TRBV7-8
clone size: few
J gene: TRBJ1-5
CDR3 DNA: TGTGCCAGCAGCGTTAGGGCGGACCAGCCCCAGCATTTT
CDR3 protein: CASSVRADQPQHF

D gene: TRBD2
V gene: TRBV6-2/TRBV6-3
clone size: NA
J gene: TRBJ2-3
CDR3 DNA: TGTGCCCGCAGTTACATTCTAGCGGGGACGTATTTT
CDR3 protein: CARSYILAGTYF

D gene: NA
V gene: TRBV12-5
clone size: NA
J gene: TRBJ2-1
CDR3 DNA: TGTGCTAGTGGGCCACGCGGGGGCAGAGGGGATGAGCAGTTCTTC
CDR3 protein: CASGPRGGRGDEQFF

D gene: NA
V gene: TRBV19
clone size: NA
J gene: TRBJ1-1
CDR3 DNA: TGTGCCAGTACCCGGGACTGGGTGAACACTGAAGCTTTCTTT
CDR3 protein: CASTRDWVNTEAFF

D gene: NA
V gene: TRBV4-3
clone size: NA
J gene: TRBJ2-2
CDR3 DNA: TGCGCCAGCAGCCAAGATGGGGTGGGGGGGCGGGAGCTGTTTTTT
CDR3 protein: CASSQDGVGGRELFF

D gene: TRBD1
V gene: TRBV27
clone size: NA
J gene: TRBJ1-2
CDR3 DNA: TGTGCCAGCAAAACAGGGGTTAATGGCTACACCTTC
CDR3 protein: CASKTGVNGYTF

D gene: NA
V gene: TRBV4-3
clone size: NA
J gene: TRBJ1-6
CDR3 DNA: TGCGCCAGCAGCCAAGATGGGGCAAGGGTGTACAATTCACCCCTCCACTTT
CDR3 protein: CASSQDGARVYNSPLHF

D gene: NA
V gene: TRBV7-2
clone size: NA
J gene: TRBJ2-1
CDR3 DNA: TGTGCCAGCAGGCCAAGTTACAATGAGCAGTTCTTC
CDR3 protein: CASRPSYNEQFF

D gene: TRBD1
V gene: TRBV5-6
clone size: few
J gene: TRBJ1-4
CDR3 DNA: TGTGCCAGCAGCACCGGGACAGGGTTTGGAGAAAAACTGTTTTTT
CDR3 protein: CASSTGTGFGEKLFF

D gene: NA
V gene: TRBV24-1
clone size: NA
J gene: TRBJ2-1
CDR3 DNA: TGTGCCACCAGTGATCCAACCCTGCCCTACAATGAGCAGTTCTTC
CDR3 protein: CATSDPTLPYNEQFF

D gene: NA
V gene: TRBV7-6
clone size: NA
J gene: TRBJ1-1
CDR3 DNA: TGTGCCAGCAGCTTAGCGTGGAGGGTCGAGGACACTGAAGCTTTCTTT
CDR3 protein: CASSLAWRVEDTEAFF

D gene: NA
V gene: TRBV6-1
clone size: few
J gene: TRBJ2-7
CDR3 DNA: TGTGCCAGCAGTGTAGGACTGGAAGACTACGAGCAGTACTTC
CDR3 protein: CASSVGLEDYEQYF

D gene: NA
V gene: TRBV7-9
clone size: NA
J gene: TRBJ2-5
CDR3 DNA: TGTGCCAGCAGCCCAGACTGGCTCCAAGAGACCCAGTACTTC
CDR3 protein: CASSPDWLQETQYF

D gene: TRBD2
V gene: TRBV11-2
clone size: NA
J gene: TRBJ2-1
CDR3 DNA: TGTGCCAGCAGAAAAGGGACTAGCGGCTACAATGAGCAGTTCTTC
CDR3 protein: CASRKGTSGYNEQFF

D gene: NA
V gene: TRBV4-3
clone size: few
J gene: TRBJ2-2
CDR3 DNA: TGCGCCAGCAGCAATTTCGCGGGATATGACACCGGGGAGCTGTTTTTT
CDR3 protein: CASSNFAGYDTGELFF

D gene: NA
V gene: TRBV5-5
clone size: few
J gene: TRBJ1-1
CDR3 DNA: TGTGCCAGCAGCTTGGAAGTGAACACTGAAGCTTTCTTT
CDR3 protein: CASSLEVNTEAFF

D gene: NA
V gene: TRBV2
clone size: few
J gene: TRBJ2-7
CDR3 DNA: TGTGCCAGCAGTGAGGGCAGCTTCTACGAGCAGTACTTC
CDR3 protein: CASSEGSFYEQYF

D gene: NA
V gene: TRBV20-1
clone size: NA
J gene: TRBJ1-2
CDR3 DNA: TGCAGTGCCCCCAGTGTCGGCTACACCTTC
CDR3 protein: CSAPSVGYTF

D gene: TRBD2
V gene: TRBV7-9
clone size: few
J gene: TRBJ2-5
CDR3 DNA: TGTGCCAGCAGCCCCAAGGGAGGGACGGAGAAAGAGACCCAGTACTTC
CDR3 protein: CASSPKGGTEKETQYF

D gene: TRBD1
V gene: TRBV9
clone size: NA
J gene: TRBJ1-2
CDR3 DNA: TGTGCCAGCCAGGGGGAAAACTATGGCTACACCTTC
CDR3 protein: CASQGENYGYTF